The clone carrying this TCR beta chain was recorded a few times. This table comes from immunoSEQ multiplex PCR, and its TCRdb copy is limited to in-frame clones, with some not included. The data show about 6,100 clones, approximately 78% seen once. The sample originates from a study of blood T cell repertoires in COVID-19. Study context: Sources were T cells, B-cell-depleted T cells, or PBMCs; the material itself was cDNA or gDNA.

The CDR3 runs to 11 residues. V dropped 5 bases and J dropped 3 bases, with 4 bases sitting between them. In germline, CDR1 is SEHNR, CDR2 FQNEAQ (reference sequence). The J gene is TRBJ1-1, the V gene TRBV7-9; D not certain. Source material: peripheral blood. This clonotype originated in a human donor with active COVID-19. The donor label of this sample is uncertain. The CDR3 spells CASSPYTEAFF. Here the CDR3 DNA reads TGTGCCAGCAGCCCATACACTGAAGCTTTCTTT.